What follows describes a single T cell receptor beta chain. Antigen: not known. The data are from a study of T cell responses to AZD1222 COVID-19 vaccine. Turning to the study itself: Second-dose timings of about 4 or about 12 weeks were pooled. Findings of the study overall: Spike-specific TCR breadth rose after two AZD1222 doses, and depth rose as well. The span of vaccine-associated CD4 TCRs extended across spike, with dominance at 160-218 and 743-854.

Generated by immunoSEQ multiplex PCR, the TCRdb table keeps only in-frame clones and is missing some. The sample consists of about 180,000 clones, around 90% of them appearing once. CDR3 size: 13 residues. Trimming took 5 bases from V and 3 from J, leaving 11 bases between them. Germline V gives CDR1 SGHAT, CDR2 FQNNGV. V gene TRBV11-2 combines with J gene TRBJ2-7, with a tentative D call TRBD2 (5 bases). Sequencing used peripheral blood, obtained on day 0 of AZD1222 vaccination. The sequence was obtained from an adult in good health. DNA of the CDR3: TGTGCCAGCAGCCCTGGGAGTAGCTACGAGCAGTACTTC. It encodes CASSPGSSYEQYF.